This T cell receptor beta chain was observed in a study of tissue T cells after allogeneic stem cell transplantation (dated by TCRdb to between 2021 and 2024). Regarding the complete study: Using research autopsies of patients with and without GVHD, plus mouse models of GVHD, the study profiled TCR beta repertoires across many tissues. The human arm was conducted as a prospective observational study, and neither blinding nor randomization was performed. The paper's findings and limits, for the study overall: The patient cohort was small and clinically heterogeneous, and sampling depth was acknowledged as a limitation. In both patients and mice, only a limited portion of the TCR repertoire detected in tissues was captured by blood and spleen T cells. Within patients, how anatomically similar tissues were was a major factor shaping TCR repertoire composition, regardless of disease or transplant status. Not many T cell clones showed up in more than one patient, yet clustering based on motifs uncovered repertoire signatures that were shared across patients in a tissue-specific way. The study did not determine which tissue TCRs were alloreactive or antigen-specific, and some clones might have been persisting host cells.

Library generation was performed with the immunoSEQ multiplex PCR assay. TCRbeta CDR3 sequencing was done by Adaptive Biotechnologies at survey depth, reporting CDR3 sequences, V/J genes, productive frequency and template counts. Amplification of TCR beta CDR3 regions was performed from genomic DNA rather than from RNA. The original methods were these. Jensen-Shannon divergence served to quantify pairwise repertoire overlap between tissues, with 0 meaning identical and 1 meaning complete divergence. Based on pairwise JSD values, tissues were grouped by single-linkage agglomerative hierarchical clustering, and the results were shown as dendrograms. All patient samples were analyzed with GLIPH2 using simulation_depth 1000, kmer_min_depth 3 and cdr3_length_cutoff 8, and only groups containing more than two unique CDR3s were kept. A standardized tissue-overlap score was calculated by extrapolating Jaccard GLIPH-group overlap across patients to a standard repertoire size of 1000 clones. To look at how diversity was associated with clinical or experimental variables, linear mixed-effect models were used, with tissue treated as a fixed effect and individual treated as a random effect. TCRdb took this table from immuneACCESS and kept in-frame rearrangements with V and J called. Such tables lack part of the clones; where checked against another copy, unresolved V genes explain under half of the gap, and the rest is unexplained. Clone size and V and J calls were adopted from that table, with D and trimming inferred from the DNA. The sample data list 8,000 or so clones, and approximately 46% of these were observed just once. 2% to 2.5% of the sample is in the top ten clones.

As regards this clone: Its cognate antigen has yet to be identified. This is a mouse receptor, so gene names and germline sequences are those of the mouse. The read ends 1 residue before the CDR3 terminus; that terminus is restored from the germline J gene.

The time point label, as the study defines it: mouse harvest day 7 after allogeneic transplant. Mouse grafts combined 10^7 T-cell-depleted bone marrow cells with 10^6 splenic CD5+ T cells, given via tail vein injection. GVHD in mice was modeled with a major MHC-mismatch B6 (H2b) into BALB/c (H2d) model, and tissues were profiled at day 7 or 14. On day 7 or 14 post-transplant, mouse tissues and retro-orbital blood were harvested with separate sterile tools for each animal, and livers were flushed beforehand. Before genomic DNA isolation with the DNeasy Blood & Tissue Kit, mouse tissues were minced using razor blades in buffered saline. Its CDR3 holds 10 amino acids, cysteine through phenylalanine. The DNA has 27 bases, all within the CDR3, and is read from base 1. The germline V gene supplies CDR1 KGHTA and CDR2 FQNQQP.

Recombination connected TRBV23 to TRBJ1-5. The receptor was derived from a female BALB/c mouse given C57BL/6 T cells with graft-versus-host disease after an allogeneic hematopoietic cell transplant. The sequencing sample was made of skin. CDR3 bases read: TGCTCCAGCAGTCAACGGGCTCCGCTT. This encodes CSSSQRAPL. The whole CDR3 sequence is CSSSQRAPLF.